The clone carrying this T cell receptor (beta chain) has more than one count but fewer than ten. Its antigen is as yet unknown. The V gene lost 1 base and the J gene lost 6 bases, with 16 bases spanning the gap. Germline loops: CDR1 SGHTA, CDR2 FQGNSA. The CDR3 runs to 15 residues. The sample originates from a study of human T cells and chemical hapten exposure. In the study overall: Patients, chiefly female, had alopecia areata, totalis or universalis.

Sample time point: patch test 3, about 24 weeks after DPC sensitization. Treatment denoted: therapeutic diphenylcyclopropenone sensitization with weekly scalp DPC. As originally analysed: A typical sample had some 87,000 TCRs, with about 23,224 to 750,000 overall. Using its own MiXCR run on the RACE reads, TCRdb lists one record per CDR3 protein. What appears here as the V and J calls and clone size reflects TCRdb's work, not the paper's. The sample shows 150,000 to 200,000 distinct CDR3 sequences, 24% of them seen only once. Study-wide results and limits: Controls had significantly fewer large CDR3 similarity clusters than were formed by expanded TCRs. TCRs exceeding 1 in 1000 frequency stayed unchanged with DPC sensitization.

This TCR was sampled from a middle-aged woman with alopecia areata. Some clones in this sample may be carry-over from other donors' samples. The starting material was whole blood, obtained in connection with sensitization to the hapten diphenylcyclopropenone (DPC). The V gene is TRBV7-2, the J gene TRBJ2-7; tentative D call: TRBD2 (6 bases). The CDR3 protein is CASSLDSARRGEQYF. The CDR3 DNA reads TGTGCCAGCAGCTTAGATTCGGCTAGGCGGGGCGAGCAGTACTTC.